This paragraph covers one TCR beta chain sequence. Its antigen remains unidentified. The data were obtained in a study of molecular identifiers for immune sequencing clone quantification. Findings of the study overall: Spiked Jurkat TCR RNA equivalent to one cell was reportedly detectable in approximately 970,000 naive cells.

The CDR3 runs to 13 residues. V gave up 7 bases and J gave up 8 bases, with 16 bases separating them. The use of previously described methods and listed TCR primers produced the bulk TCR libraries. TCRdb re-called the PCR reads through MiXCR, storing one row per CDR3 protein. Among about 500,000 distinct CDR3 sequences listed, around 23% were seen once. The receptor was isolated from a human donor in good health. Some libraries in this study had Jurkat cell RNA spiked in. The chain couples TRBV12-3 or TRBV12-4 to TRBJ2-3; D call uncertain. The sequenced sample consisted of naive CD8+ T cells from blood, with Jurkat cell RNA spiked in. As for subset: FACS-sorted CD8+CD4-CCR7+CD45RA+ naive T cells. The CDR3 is CASIPAEASTQYF. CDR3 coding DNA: TGTGCCAGCATCCCCGCTGAGGCGTCTACGCAGTATTTT.